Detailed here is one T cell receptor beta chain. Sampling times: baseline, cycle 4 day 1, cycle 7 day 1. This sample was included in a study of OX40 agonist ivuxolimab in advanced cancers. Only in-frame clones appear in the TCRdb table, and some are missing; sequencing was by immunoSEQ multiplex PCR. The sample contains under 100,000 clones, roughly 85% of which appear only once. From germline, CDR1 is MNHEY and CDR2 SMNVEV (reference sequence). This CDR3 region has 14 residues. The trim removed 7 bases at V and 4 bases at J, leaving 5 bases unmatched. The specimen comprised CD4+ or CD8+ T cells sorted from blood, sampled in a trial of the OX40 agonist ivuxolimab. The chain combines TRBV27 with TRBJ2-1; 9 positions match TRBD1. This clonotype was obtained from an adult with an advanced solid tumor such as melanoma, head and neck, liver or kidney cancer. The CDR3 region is CASTPGTGYNEQFF. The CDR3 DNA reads TGTGCCAGCACTCCCGGGACAGGGTACAATGAGCAGTTCTTC.